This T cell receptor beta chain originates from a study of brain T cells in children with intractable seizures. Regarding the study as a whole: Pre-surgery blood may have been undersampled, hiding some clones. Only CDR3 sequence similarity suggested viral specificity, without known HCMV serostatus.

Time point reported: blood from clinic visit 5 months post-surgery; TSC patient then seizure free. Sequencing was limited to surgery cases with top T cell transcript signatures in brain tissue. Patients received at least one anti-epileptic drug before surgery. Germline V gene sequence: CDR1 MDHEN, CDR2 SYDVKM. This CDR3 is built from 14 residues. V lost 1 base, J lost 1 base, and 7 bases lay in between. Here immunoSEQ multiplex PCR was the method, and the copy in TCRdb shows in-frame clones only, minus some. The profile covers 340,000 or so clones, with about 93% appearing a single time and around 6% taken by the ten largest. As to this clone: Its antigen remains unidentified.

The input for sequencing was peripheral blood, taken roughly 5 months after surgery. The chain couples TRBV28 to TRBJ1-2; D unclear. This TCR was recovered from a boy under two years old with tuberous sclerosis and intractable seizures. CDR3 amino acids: CASSLLVGNYGYTF. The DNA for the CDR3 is TGTGCCAGCAGTTTATTGGTGGGTAACTATGGCTACACCTTC.